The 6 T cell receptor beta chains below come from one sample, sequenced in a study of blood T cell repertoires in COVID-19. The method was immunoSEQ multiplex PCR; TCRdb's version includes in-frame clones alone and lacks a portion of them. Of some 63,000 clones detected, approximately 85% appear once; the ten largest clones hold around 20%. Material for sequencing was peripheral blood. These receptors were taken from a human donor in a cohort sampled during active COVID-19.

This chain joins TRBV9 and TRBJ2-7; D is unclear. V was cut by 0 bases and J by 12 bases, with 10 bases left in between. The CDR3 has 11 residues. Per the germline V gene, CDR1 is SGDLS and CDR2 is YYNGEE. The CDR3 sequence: CASSVAPPGYF. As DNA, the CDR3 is TGTGCCAGCAGCGTAGCTCCCCCAGGGTACTTC.

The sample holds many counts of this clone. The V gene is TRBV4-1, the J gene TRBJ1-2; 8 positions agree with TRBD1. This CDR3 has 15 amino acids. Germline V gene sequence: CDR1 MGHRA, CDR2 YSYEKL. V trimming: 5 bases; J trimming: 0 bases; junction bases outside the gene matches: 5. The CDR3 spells CASSTTGEANYGYTF. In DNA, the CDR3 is TGCGCCAGCAGCACGACAGGGGAAGCTAACTATGGCTACACCTTC.

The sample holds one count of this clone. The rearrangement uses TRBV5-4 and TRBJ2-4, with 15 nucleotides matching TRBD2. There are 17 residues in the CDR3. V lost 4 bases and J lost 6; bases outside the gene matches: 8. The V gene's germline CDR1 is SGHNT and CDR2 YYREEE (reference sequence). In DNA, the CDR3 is TGTGCCAGCAGCACCGGACTAGCGGGGGGGCAGGTAAACATTCAGTACTTC. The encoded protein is CASSTGLAGGQVNIQYF.

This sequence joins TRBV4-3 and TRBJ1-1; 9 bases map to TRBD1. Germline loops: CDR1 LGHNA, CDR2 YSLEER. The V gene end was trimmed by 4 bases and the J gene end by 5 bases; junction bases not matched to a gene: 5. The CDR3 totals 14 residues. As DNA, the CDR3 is TGCGCCAGCAGCCGCGGACAGGGGAGTACTGAAGCTTTCTTT. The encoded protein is CASSRGQGSTEAFF.

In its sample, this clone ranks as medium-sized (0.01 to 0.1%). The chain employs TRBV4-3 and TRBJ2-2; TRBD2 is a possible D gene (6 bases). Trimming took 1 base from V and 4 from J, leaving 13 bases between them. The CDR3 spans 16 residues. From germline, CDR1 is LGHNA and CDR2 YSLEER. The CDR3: CASSQGADGGTGELFF. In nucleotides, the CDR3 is TGCGCCAGCAGCCAAGGGGCGGACGGGGGCACCGGGGAGCTGTTTTTT.

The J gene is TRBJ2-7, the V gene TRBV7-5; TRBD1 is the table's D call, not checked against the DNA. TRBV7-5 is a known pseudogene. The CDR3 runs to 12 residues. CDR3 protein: CARSYTAGEQYF. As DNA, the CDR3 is TGTGCCAGAAGCTACACAGCAGGGGAGCAGTACTTC.